This T cell receptor (beta chain) was identified during a study of vaccination effects on CD4 cells after COVID-19. Here immunoSEQ multiplex PCR was the method, and the copy in TCRdb shows in-frame clones only, minus some. The sample holds 75,000 to 100,000 clones, 77% seen once. Trimming left V 3 bases short and J 2 bases short, with 22 bases between. The CDR3 length is 18 residues. Germline V lookup: CDR1 LNHDA, CDR2 SQIVND (reference sequence). Before sequencing took place, the ViraFEST assay used viral peptide pools to expand antigen-specific CD4+ T cells. Culturing for nine to ten days preceded CD4+ T cell isolation. Either the BNT162b2 or mRNA-1273 vaccine was given to participants in two doses. As for this clone: Antigen specificity is unknown.

The chain is built from TRBV19 and TRBJ1-1; D gene unclear. The specimen comprised CD4+ T cells from PBMCs cultured with HCoV-OC43 spike peptides, sampled after COVID-19 vaccination. Noted subset: HCoV-OC43 spike overlapping peptide pool stimulation. The receptor's source is a human donor who received a COVID-19 vaccine. CDR3 amino acids: CASSMSSAVRTSNTEAFF. The CDR3 nucleotides are TGTGCCAGTAGTATGAGCTCGGCAGTCAGGACTTCTAACACTGAAGCTTTCTTT.